This TCR beta chain was profiled in a study of T cell responses to AZD1222 COVID-19 vaccine. Study results and limitations: It should be noted that donors were predominantly white British and more often female, and clonal diversity was possibly underestimated.

Whether given at about 4 or about 12 weeks, second doses were pooled. Generated by immunoSEQ multiplex PCR, the TCRdb table keeps only in-frame clones and is missing some. The table shows 100,000 to 140,000 clones, with around nine tenths occurring only once. Concerning this clone itself: The antigen is unknown.

Germline values: CDR1 MDHEN, CDR2 SYDVKM. The CDR3 runs to 15 residues. Trimming shortened V by 2 bases and J by 4 bases, and 13 bases separated the two germline ends. The chain links TRBV28 to TRBJ2-3; a possible D gene is TRBD1 (7 bases). The specimen was peripheral blood, collected 28 days after the second AZD1222 dose. The TCR comes from an adult who received the AZD1222 COVID-19 vaccine. CDR3 bases: TGTGCCAGCAGTTTAGGCAGGGGGGCCGCAGATACGCAGTATTTT. Translated: CASSLGRGAADTQYF.